The 16 T cell receptor beta chains reported below all come from one sample, sequenced in a study of blood T cell repertoires in COVID-19. Clones were sequenced by immunoSEQ multiplex PCR, and TCRdb holds only the in-frame ones, with some missing. The data contain around 170,000 clones, roughly four fifths of them singletons. The source material was peripheral blood. These receptors were taken from a woman aged 40 to 50 with acute or convalescent COVID-19.

The chain employs TRBV28 and TRBJ2-3; 8 bases agree with TRBD1. After removal of 6 bases from V and 3 bases from J, the junction contained 11 bases not matched to a gene. The CDR3 has 16 amino acids. Germline values: CDR1 MDHEN, CDR2 SYDVKM. CDR3 DNA: TGTGCCAGCAGGATGGGACAGGTCCCGAGGACAGATACGCAGTATTTT. Amino acids: CASRMGQVPRTDTQYF.

The rearrangement links TRBV4-1 to TRBJ1-5; a possible D gene is TRBD1 (5 bases). The V end was cut by 2 bases, the J end by 0 bases, with 11 bases between. Germline assignment: CDR1 MGHRA and CDR2 YSYEKL. This CDR3 is built from 16 residues. The CDR3 DNA is TGCGCCAGCAGCCAATCGGGGGTTTATAGCAATCAGCCCCAGCATTTT. This translates into CASSQSGVYSNQPQHF.

The rearrangement joins TRBV12-2 to TRBJ1-5. TRBV12-2 is a known pseudogene. The length of the CDR3 is 23 residues. CDR3 in DNA: TGTGCAAGTCGCTTAGGGTCACACGCACCCCCGGGGAACCTCCCCCTCCTCAATCAGCCCCAGCATTTT. Residues: CASRLGSHAPPGNLPLLNQPQHF.

This clone was picked up a small number of times. The gene calls are TRBV19 and TRBJ1-1; D gene ambiguous. The CDR3 has 13 amino acids. Trimming shortened V by 3 bases and J by 7 bases, and 12 bases separated the two germline ends. Germline CDR1 and CDR2: LNHDA and SQIVND (reference sequence). In DNA, the CDR3 is TGTGCCAGTAGTATCTGGATTCGGGGTGAAGCTTTCTTT. Translated, it gives CASSIWIRGEAFF.

This clone was picked up one time. The chain joins TRBV18 to TRBJ1-4; D is unresolved. This CDR3 region has 14 residues. CDR1 KGHSH and CDR2 LQKENI come from the germline V gene. With 3 bases removed from V and 6 bases from J, the gap between germline ends came to 11 bases. The CDR3 reads CASSPRWGDEKLFF. The CDR3, as DNA: TGTGCCAGCTCACCTCGGTGGGGAGATGAAAAACTGTTTTTT.

Only one count was recorded for this clone. This chain connects TRBV19 to TRBJ1-3; D gene ambiguous. CDR1 LNHDA and CDR2 SQIVND come from the germline V gene (reference sequence). Between the trimmed V and J ends, which lost 7 bases and 4 bases, there was a span of 20 bases. The length of the CDR3 is 16 residues. CDR3 nucleotides: TGTGCCAGTACCAGGACGGGGAGAGGGCAGGGAAACACCATATATTTT. This encodes CASTRTGRGQGNTIYF.

The chain links TRBV11-1 to TRBJ1-2; no reliable D call. Trimming shortened V by 5 bases and J by 7 bases, and 14 bases separated the two germline ends. This CDR3 is 13 amino acids long. Germline loops: CDR1 SGHAT, CDR2 FQDESV (reference sequence). The CDR3 bases are TGTGCCAGCAGCAGCTTGACTGTTGGTGGCTACACCTTC. Encoded protein: CASSSLTVGGYTF.

This sequence joins TRBV19 and TRBJ2-1; D possibly corresponds to TRBD2 (5 bases). From germline, CDR1 is LNHDA and CDR2 SQIVND (reference sequence). V was shortened by 7 bases and J by 10 bases, with 14 bases between the two germline ends. CDR3 length equals 12 residues. This chain's CDR3 is CASTERLGEQFF. In DNA form, the CDR3 reads TGTGCCAGTACGGAGCGGTTAGGAGAGCAGTTCTTC.

In the case of this clone: The same CDR3 also results from other DNA sequences found in this sample. This chain links TRBV28 with TRBJ1-2; TRBD1 might be the D (6 bases). Germline loops: CDR1 MDHEN, CDR2 SYDVKM. V was clipped by 2 bases and J by 3 bases, with 10 bases between them. The CDR3 runs to 14 residues. The CDR3 sequence is CASSLLGAHYGYTF. CDR3 nucleotides: TGTGCCAGCAGTTTACTGGGGGCTCACTATGGCTACACCTTC.

The chain couples TRBV18 to TRBJ2-7; TRBD2 agrees at 13 bases. The CDR3 is 14 amino acids. Germline trimming cut 6 bases from V and 6 bases from J; bases unmatched to any gene: 5. CDR1 and CDR2 from the germline V gene are KGHSH and LQKENI. The CDR3 sequence is CASSSGLAGVEQYF. The CDR3, as DNA: TGTGCCAGCTCGAGCGGACTAGCGGGAGTCGAGCAGTACTTC.

This clone was seen more than once but under ten times. The V gene is TRBV3-1 (or the pseudogene TRBV3-2), the J gene TRBJ2-3; the D is unclear. Germline assignment: CDR1 LGHDT and CDR2 YNNKEL (reference sequence). This CDR3 spans 15 amino acids. Trimming cost V 3 bases and J 1 base, with 11 bases left between them. The CDR3, as DNA: TGTGCCAGCAGCCATCCGGGTCGGGGCACAGATACGCAGTATTTT. This codes for CASSHPGRGTDTQYF.

This clone was observed a single time. The chain combines TRBV19 with TRBJ1-2, with a tentative D call TRBD1 (6 bases). V shed 5 bases and J shed 5 bases, with 21 bases lying between them. This CDR3 comprises 16 residues. Per the germline V gene, CDR1 is LNHDA and CDR2 is SQIVND (reference sequence). The DNA for the CDR3 is TGTGCCAGTAGTCGATCCGCTTTACAGGGCGGTTATGGCTACACCTTC. It encodes CASSRSALQGGYGYTF. Complete variable domain (other parts from reference TRBV19 and TRBJ1-2): DGGITQSPKYLFRKEGQNVTLSCEQNLNHDAMYWYRQDPGQGLRLIYYSQIVNDFQKGDIAEGYSVSREKKESFPLTVTSAQKNPTAFYLCASSRSALQGGYGYTFGSGTRLTVV.

The V and J genes are TRBV3-1 (or the pseudogene TRBV3-2) and TRBJ2-7; D not certain. Germline CDR1 is LGHDT and CDR2 is YNNKEL (reference sequence). CDR3 size: 13 residues. With 2 bases removed from V and 2 bases from J, the gap between germline ends came to 7 bases. This CDR3 is CASSQWPPYEQYF. The CDR3 DNA reads as TGTGCCAGCAGCCAATGGCCTCCCTACGAGCAGTACTTC.

The chain couples TRBV30 to TRBJ2-3; 8 bases fit TRBD2. The CDR3 contains 14 residues. The trim removed 4 bases at V and 4 bases at J, leaving 7 bases unmatched. The germline V gene encodes CDR1 GTSNPN and CDR2 SVGIG (reference sequence). CDR3 DNA sequence: TGTGCCTGGACTTCGGGAGGGCCTGCAGATACGCAGTATTTT. The encoded protein is CAWTSGGPADTQYF.

V gene TRBV3-1 (or the pseudogene TRBV3-2) combines with J gene TRBJ1-6; D is possibly TRBD1 (6 bases). CDR3 length: 14 residues. CDR1 is LGHDT, CDR2 YNNKEL, per germline (reference sequence). Trimming took off 1 base at V and 8 bases at J, with 9 bases between the two ends. DNA of the CDR3: TGTGCCAGCAGCCAAGGGGCAGGGGATTCACCCCTCCACTTT. Amino acid sequence: CASSQGAGDSPLHF.

The V and J genes are TRBV6-1 and TRBJ1-2; 9 bases agree with TRBD1. V shed 3 bases and J 4 bases; nucleotides not matched to a gene: 9. Per the germline V gene, CDR1 is MNHNS and CDR2 is SASEGT. The CDR3 is 16 residues long. CDR3 residues: CASSDAGQGRRYGYTF. DNA for the CDR3: TGTGCCAGCAGTGACGCCGGACAGGGGAGACGCTATGGCTACACCTTC.